This TCR beta chain was recorded in a study of shared clonotypes between healthy human individuals. Naive CD8 cells, CD45RO-negative and positively selected for CCR7, excluded terminally differentiated effector memory CD45RA+ cells. The CDR3 consists of 15 residues. Germline V gene lookup returns CDR1 SGHTA and CDR2 FQGTGA. V lost 5 bases to trimming and J lost 6 bases; unmatched junction nucleotides: 4. Repertoires were generated with immunoSEQ multiplex PCR, while TCRdb's copy carries only in-frame clones and drops some. The data hold some 630,000 clones, with roughly 95% observed a single time. Sequencing used naive CD8+ T cells sorted from blood. The V call is TRBV7-3, the J call TRBJ2-3; 14 bases map to TRBD2. The TCR originated in a woman in her twenties or thirties in good health. The CDR3 DNA sequence: TGTGCCAGCAGCCAGGGACTAGCGGGAGCGGATACGCAGTATTTT. This codes for CASSQGLAGADTQYF.